This TCR beta chain originates from a study of glioma-infiltrating T cells. Study results and caveats: Non-neoplastic patients had below-expected tissue-blood divergence, while all gliomas exceeded expectation.

Amplification of TCR alpha and beta CDR3 regions from RNA used iRepertoire nested multiplex PCR. TCRdb re-derived calls from the multiplex PCR reads in MiXCR, one entry per CDR3 protein. Found here are about 130,000 distinct CDR3 sequences, around 25% of them singletons; the top ten hold 27%. This clonotype showed up many times. The antigen is unknown. CDR3 length equals 11 residues. Trimming took 6 bases from V and 5 from J, leaving 10 bases between them. Germline V gene data show CDR1 as DFQATT and CDR2 as SNEGSKA (reference sequence). V usage is TRBV20-1 and J usage is TRBJ2-5, with no clear D. This TCR came from a human donor with low-grade glioma or glioblastoma, undergoing nonglioma brain surgery, or in good health (not recorded which). The source material was glioma tissue, nonneoplastic brain tissue, or PBMCs (not recorded which). The CDR3 region is CSAQLGETQYF. CDR3 nucleotide sequence: TGCAGTGCGCAATTAGGGGAGACCCAGTACTTC.